The 20 T cell receptor beta chains below come from one sample, sequenced in a study of blood T cell repertoires in COVID-19. Profiling relied on immunoSEQ multiplex PCR, and the TCRdb table lists in-frame clones only, not all of them. Among around 340,000 clones, just over 85% were seen once, and the ten largest hold approximately 4.4%. Material: PBMCs or T cells enriched from blood (not recorded which). The receptor source for this set is a middle-aged woman with acute COVID-19.

This chain connects TRBV3-1 (or the pseudogene TRBV3-2) to TRBJ2-4; 8 nucleotides match TRBD2. The CDR3 has 16 residues. After removal of 1 base from V and 0 bases from J, the junction contained 2 bases not matched to a gene. CDR1 LGHDT and CDR2 YNNKEL come from the germline V gene (reference sequence). The CDR3 reads CASSQGTSGAKNIQYF. The CDR3 DNA follows: TGTGCCAGCAGCCAAGGAACTAGCGGAGCCAAAAACATTCAGTACTTC.

This clone has only one observation. The CDR3 sequence is CASSPRQRTEAFF. The CDR3 DNA reads TGTGCCAGCAGCCCAAGACAGAGGACTGAAGCTTTCTTT. The chain couples TRBV7-2 to TRBJ1-1; perhaps TRBD1 as D (5 bases). Germline V lookup: CDR1 SGHTA, CDR2 FQGNSA. Deletions cut 5 bases from V and 5 bases from J, with 12 bases between. The CDR3 totals 13 residues.

The chain employs TRBV12-2 and TRBJ1-3; no check of the table's D call, TRBD1, against the DNA was made. TRBV12-2 is described as a pseudogene. The length of the CDR3 is 15 residues. The chain's CDR3 is CASRQGPDSGNTIYF. The CDR3 bases are TGTGCAAGTCGTCAGGGGCCTGACTCTGGAAACACCATATATTTT.

The rearrangement links TRBV28 to TRBJ1-4; D unresolved. This CDR3 comprises 13 residues. The V gene's germline CDR1 is MDHEN and CDR2 SYDVKM. V lost 5 bases and J 4 bases, leaving 8 bases between the germline ends. As DNA, the CDR3 is TGTGCCAGCAGTAACAGTGATAATGAAAAACTGTTTTTT. Translation: CASSNSDNEKLFF.

The rearrangement uses TRBV2 and TRBJ1-2, with D tentatively TRBD1 (6 bases). The CDR3 has 14 amino acids. Germline CDR1 SNHLY, CDR2 FYNNEI. V dropped 8 bases and J dropped 4 bases, with 17 bases sitting between them. CDR3 nucleotides: TGTGCCAGCCGGGGGGGGCAGGCTACCTATGGCTACACCTTC. Its translation is CASRGGQATYGYTF.

The chain recombines TRBV28 with TRBJ2-2; D is unclear. The CDR3 consists of 13 residues. V was trimmed by 5 bases and J by 4 bases, leaving 8 bases between them. Per germline, CDR1 MDHEN and CDR2 SYDVKM. This chain's CDR3 is CASSLPSTGELFF. CDR3 bases: TGTGCCAGCAGTCTGCCCAGCACCGGGGAGCTGTTTTTT.

The V gene is TRBV27, the J gene TRBJ2-1, with 11 bases matching TRBD2. The CDR3 length is 14 residues. With V trimmed by 9 bases and J by 3 bases, 4 bases remained unmatched. CDR1 MNHEY and CDR2 SMNVEV come from the germline V gene (reference sequence). CDR3 sequence (DNA): TGTGCCAGTAGAACTAGCGGGAGCTACAATGAGCAGTTCTTC. Its translation: CASRTSGSYNEQFF.

The V gene is TRBV12-3 or TRBV12-4, the J gene TRBJ1-2; D perhaps matches TRBD1 (6 bases). Trimming left V 3 bases short and J 10 bases short, with 15 bases between. The CDR3 has 13 residues. The CDR3 DNA reads as TGTGCCAGCAGTTTTGCAGGGGCCTTTGACTACACCTTC. It specifies CASSFAGAFDYTF.

This chain links TRBV7-5 with TRBJ2-5; the listed D gene, TRBD2, was not tested against the DNA. TRBV7-5 is marked as a pseudogene. CDR3 size: 13 residues. The CDR3 region is CARSIGGKETQYF. The CDR3 bases are TGTGCCAGAAGCATCGGCGGAAAAGAGACCCAGTACTTC.

The chain links TRBV12-3 or TRBV12-4 to TRBJ2-2; D not resolved. The CDR3 totals 11 residues. V was pared by 7 bases and J by 3 bases, with 3 bases between. CDR3 coding DNA: TGTGCCAGCACCTACACCGGGGAGCTGTTTTTT. It translates to CASTYTGELFF.

This chain uses TRBV6-1 with TRBJ1-4; 7 bases fit TRBD1. The V segment lost 3 bases and the J segment 4 bases; nucleotides outside the gene matches: 5. Germline V gene sequence: CDR1 MNHNS, CDR2 SASEGT. The CDR3 contains 15 residues. The CDR3 DNA follows: TGTGCCAGCAGTGACCGGGACAGTCATAATGAAAAACTGTTTTTT. Protein: CASSDRDSHNEKLFF.

The chain combines TRBV7-3 with TRBJ1-2, with D perhaps matching TRBD1 (6 bases). Germline values: CDR1 SGHTA, CDR2 FQGTGA. V was shortened by 5 bases and J by 8 bases, with 15 bases between the two germline ends. The CDR3 has 13 residues. The CDR3 sequence: CASSPGAGNGYTF. CDR3 in DNA: TGTGCCAGCAGCCCAGGGGCAGGGAACGGCTACACCTTC.

This clone has just one count. The chain couples TRBV6-5 to TRBJ2-5; a possible D gene is TRBD2 (5 bases). This CDR3 comprises 15 residues. V was shortened by 2 bases and J by 4 bases, with 14 bases between the two germline ends. The germline V gene has CDR1 MNHEY and CDR2 SVGAGI. Here the CDR3 DNA reads TGTGCCAGCAGTTACGGACTTCCGGGCCCAGAGACCCAGTACTTC. This translates into CASSYGLPGPETQYF.

The V call is TRBV7-2, the J call TRBJ1-6, with 8 bases matching TRBD1. Trimming removed 5 bases from V and 5 bases from J; junction bases left unmatched: 5. Germline V gene sequence: CDR1 SGHTA, CDR2 FQGNSA. There are 15 residues in the CDR3. CDR3 sequence: CASSIRTGNNSPLHF. DNA of the CDR3: TGTGCCAGCAGCATAAGGACAGGGAATAATTCACCCCTCCACTTT. The whole variable domain, remainder taken from reference TRBV7-2 and TRBJ1-6, is GAGVSQSPSNKVTEKGKDVELRCDPISGHTALYWYRQSLGQGLEFLIYFQGNSAPDKSGLPSDRFSAERTGGSVSTLTIQRTQQEDSAVYLCASSIRTGNNSPLHFGNGTRLTVT.

The chain uses TRBV7-9 and TRBJ2-5; a possible D gene is TRBD1 (6 bases). The germline CDR1 and CDR2 sequences are SEHNR and FQNEAQ (reference sequence). The CDR3 extends over 14 amino acids. V lost 4 bases to trimming and J lost 0 bases, with 9 bases between them. The CDR3 reads CASSYRTDQETQYF. The CDR3 region has the DNA TGTGCCAGCAGCTACCGGACAGACCAAGAGACCCAGTACTTC.

The V and J genes are TRBV7-2 and TRBJ1-3; no firm D call. The germline V gene has CDR1 SGHTA and CDR2 FQGNSA. V lost 1 base, J lost 0 bases, and 10 bases lay in between. The CDR3 consists of 16 residues. The DNA of the CDR3 is TGTGCCAGCAGCTTAGTTTTGGCCATCTCTGGAAACACCATATATTTT. Translated, it gives CASSLVLAISGNTIYF.

The chain joins TRBV12-5 to TRBJ2-3; 11 nucleotides line up with TRBD2. The CDR3 is made up of 20 amino acids. The germline gives CDR1 LGHNT, CDR2 FRNRAP. Trimming cost V 0 bases and J 4 bases; bases outside gene matches: 15. This CDR3 is CASGLVLTPTSGVAADTQYF. The CDR3 DNA sequence: TGTGCTAGTGGTTTGGTACTAACGCCGACTAGCGGGGTGGCAGCAGATACGCAGTATTTT.

The rearrangement links TRBV13 to TRBJ2-5, with TRBD1 matching over 9 bases. Trimming took 4 bases from V and 2 from J; bases not matched to a gene: 2. Germline V gene sequence: CDR1 PRHDT, CDR2 FYEKMQ (reference sequence). This CDR3 spans 14 amino acids. The CDR3 DNA sequence: TGTGCCAGCAGCTCCGGGACAGGGCAAGAGACCCAGTACTTC. This gives the protein CASSSGTGQETQYF.

The rearrangement joins TRBV25-1 to TRBJ1-5; 9 bases map to TRBD1. The CDR3 spans 16 residues. Germline-derived CDR1 and CDR2 are MGHDK and SYGVNS. V lost 6 bases to trimming and J lost 5 bases; unmatched junction nucleotides: 11. The CDR3 protein is CASSEGQGVRDQPQHF. The CDR3 DNA sequence: TGTGCCAGCAGCGAGGGACAGGGTGTTCGCGATCAGCCCCAGCATTTT.

The chain links TRBV21-1 to TRBJ1-5. TRBV21-1 is marked as a pseudogene. The CDR3 length is 19 residues. CDR3 DNA sequence: TGTGCCAGCAGCAAAGTCAGGTTGGGGGGGCGGTATAGCAATCAGCCCCAGCATTTT. Residues: CASSKVRLGGRYSNQPQHF.